The clone carrying this TCR beta chain showed up just a few times. The antigen is not known. This sample is part of a study of post-analysis software for immune sequencing data. Study conclusions and caveats: TRBV segments more frequent in patients than in controls numbered about 5 and included TRBV5-6, TRBV5-1 and TRBV20-1. Batch-mates among the samples co-clustered strongly by F measure.

Germline values: CDR1 ENHRY, CDR2 SYGVKD. The CDR3 runs to 13 residues. Trimming left V 3 bases short and J 1 base short, with 7 bases between. Unique molecular identifiers were carried by the TCR beta cDNA libraries. T cells, roughly 0.9 to 11 million of them, yielded approximately 500,000 cDNA molecules. TCRdb re-analysed the PCR reads in MiXCR, keeping a single row per CDR3 protein. This sample has 400,000 to 500,000 distinct CDR3 sequences, with approximately 38% found just once. The specimen was blood. This chain connects TRBV10-3 to TRBJ2-7; D is unclear. The origin of this receptor is a girl between 2 and 10 years old with multiple sclerosis. CDR3: CAISDFPSYEQYF. CDR3 DNA: TGTGCCATCAGTGATTTTCCGTCCTACGAGCAGTACTTC.